These 5 T cell receptor beta chains were sequenced from one sample in a study of CD8 T cells in Susac syndrome. An input of about 0.45 to 1 ug of RNA was subjected to reverse transcription using random hexamers. Each CDR3 protein is one row after TCRdb ran MiXCR on the immunoSEQ multiplex PCR reads. In the table there are some 130,000 distinct CDR3 sequences, roughly 94% of which are singletons. The sequenced sample was CD4+ T cells from PBMCs. All receptors derive from a human donor with multiple sclerosis.

The chain employs TRBV20-1 and TRBJ1-2; 11 bases line up with TRBD1. The CDR3 totals 14 residues. Germline CDR1 and CDR2: DFQATT and SNEGSKA (reference sequence). Losses at the gene ends were 2 bases for V and 3 bases for J; bases not matched to a gene: 2. The CDR3 DNA reads TGCAGTGCTAGACCGGGACAGGGGGACTATGGCTACACCTTC. Protein product: CSARPGQGDYGYTF.

The V and J genes are TRBV3-1 and TRBJ2-6; 9 bases line up with TRBD1. This CDR3 has 17 amino acids. V shed 2 bases and J 3 bases; nucleotides not matched to a gene: 5. The germline V gene has CDR1 LGHDT and CDR2 YNNKEL (reference sequence). The DNA of the CDR3 is TGTGCCAGCAGCCAACAACAGGGGGCATATGGGGCCAACGTCCTGACTTTC. Translated: CASSQQQGAYGANVLTF.

The chain is built from TRBV18 and TRBJ1-4; no clear D gene. The CDR3 extends over 16 amino acids. Trimming shortened V by 3 bases and J by 0 bases, and 11 bases separated the two germline ends. Looked up from germline, CDR1 is KGHSH and CDR2 is LQKENI. The CDR3 DNA is TGTGCCAGCTCACCCCTTTCGGGGACAACTAATGAAAAACTGTTTTTT. Protein: CASSPLSGTTNEKLFF.

The J gene is TRBJ2-1, the V gene TRBV20-1; either TRBD1 or TRBD2 may supply D (5 bases each). V lost 1 base and J lost 5, with 9 bases in between. The germline V gene encodes CDR1 DFQATT and CDR2 SNEGSKA (reference sequence). This CDR3 contains 13 residues. The CDR3 DNA is TGCAGTGCTAGAGCGGGACGGGACAATGAGCAGTTCTTC. Encoded protein: CSARAGRDNEQFF.

This chain uses TRBV5-1 with TRBJ1-2, with D perhaps TRBD1 (6 bases). V lost 4 bases, J lost 4 bases, and 14 bases lay in between. CDR1 and CDR2 (germline): SGHRS, YFSETQ. The CDR3 spans 14 residues. CDR3 protein: CASSPPTGAYGYTF. CDR3 bases: TGCGCCAGCAGCCCCCCGACAGGCGCCTATGGCTACACCTTC.